This T cell receptor beta chain was identified in a study of blood T cells in healthy people across ages. Then a second PCR, running roughly 7 to 11 cycles, was carried out with a sample-barcoded 5' primer and a J-beta primer mix. A template-switch adaptor that had 12 random nucleotides put a tag on each cDNA molecule. TCRdb used MiXCR to reprocess the 5' RACE reads, holding one entry per CDR3 protein. Of 800,000 to 1,300,000 distinct CDR3 sequences in the sample, under 30% were seen once. Trimming pared 0 bases from V and 4 bases from J, leaving 9 bases between. The germline CDR1 and CDR2 sequences are SGHRS and YFSETQ. The CDR3 has 14 amino acids. These same data were also listed under a study on T cells of mothers and their children.

Sequenced input: blood. The chain has TRBV5-1 and TRBJ2-3, with D possibly called TRBD1 or TRBD2 (5 bases each). The source of this sequence is a girl aged 2 to 10 in good health. CDR3 coding DNA: TGCGCCAGCAGCTTGGCGGGGCCCTCAGATACGCAGTATTTT. It encodes CASSLAGPSDTQYF.